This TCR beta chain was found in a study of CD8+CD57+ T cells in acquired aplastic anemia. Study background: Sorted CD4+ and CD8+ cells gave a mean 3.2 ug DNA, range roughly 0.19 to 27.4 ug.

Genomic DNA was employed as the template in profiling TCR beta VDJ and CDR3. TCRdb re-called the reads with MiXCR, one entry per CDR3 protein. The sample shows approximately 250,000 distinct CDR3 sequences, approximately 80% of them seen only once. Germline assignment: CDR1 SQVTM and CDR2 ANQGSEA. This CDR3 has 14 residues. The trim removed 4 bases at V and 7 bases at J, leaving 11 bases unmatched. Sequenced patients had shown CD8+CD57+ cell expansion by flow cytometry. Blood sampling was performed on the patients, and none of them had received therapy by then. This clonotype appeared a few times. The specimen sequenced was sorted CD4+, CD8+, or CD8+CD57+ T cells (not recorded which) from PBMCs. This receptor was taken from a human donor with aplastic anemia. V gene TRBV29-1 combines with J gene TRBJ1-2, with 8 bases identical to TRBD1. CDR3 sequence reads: CSVASGTGIFGYTF. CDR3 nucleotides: TGCAGCGTTGCCTCCGGGACAGGAATCTTTGGCTACACCTTC.